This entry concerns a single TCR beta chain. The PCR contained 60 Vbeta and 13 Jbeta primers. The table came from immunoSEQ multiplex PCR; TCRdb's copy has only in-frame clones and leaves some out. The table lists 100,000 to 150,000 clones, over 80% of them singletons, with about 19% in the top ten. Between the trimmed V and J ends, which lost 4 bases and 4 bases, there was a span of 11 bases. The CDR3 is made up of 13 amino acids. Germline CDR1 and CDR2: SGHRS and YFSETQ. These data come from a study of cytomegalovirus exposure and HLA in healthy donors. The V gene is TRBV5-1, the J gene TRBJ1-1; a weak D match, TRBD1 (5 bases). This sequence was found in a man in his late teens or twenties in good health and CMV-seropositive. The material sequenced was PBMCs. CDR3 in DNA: TGCGCCAGCAGCACATGGGGGGGCACTGAAGCTTTCTTT. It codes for CASSTWGGTEAFF.